The 6 T cell receptor beta chains presented below share a single source sample, sequenced in a study of blood T cell repertoires in COVID-19. Repertoires were generated with immunoSEQ multiplex PCR, while TCRdb's copy carries only in-frame clones and drops some. The sample includes around 50,000 clones, about 78% of them seen just once. The sequencing input was PBMCs or T cells enriched from blood (not recorded which). The receptor set was obtained from a woman between 50 and 59 years old with acute COVID-19.

This clone was seen more than once but under ten times. The chain links TRBV9 to TRBJ1-4; 7 nucleotides match TRBD1. The germline CDR1 and CDR2 sequences are SGDLS and YYNGEE. The CDR3 runs 12 residues. V shed 3 bases and J 13 bases; nucleotides not matched to a gene: 6. The CDR3 is CASSAEGARLFF. The DNA for the CDR3 is TGTGCCAGCAGCGCCGAGGGGGCTAGACTGTTTTTT.

The chain is built from TRBV30 and TRBJ2-1; a possible D gene is TRBD2 (7 bases). This CDR3 contains 14 residues. The germline gives CDR1 GTSNPN, CDR2 SVGIG (reference sequence). Trimming shortened V by 2 bases and J by 7 bases, and 15 bases separated the two germline ends. The CDR3 loop reads CAWSKGGGRNEQFF. The CDR3 coding sequence is TGTGCCTGGAGTAAGGGGGGGGGCCGGAATGAGCAGTTCTTC.

V is TRBV7-9 and J is TRBJ2-1; 13 nucleotides line up with TRBD2. Losses at the gene ends were 5 bases for V and 3 bases for J; bases not matched to a gene: 10. The CDR3 consists of 18 residues. The germline CDR1 and CDR2 sequences are SEHNR and FQNEAQ (reference sequence). Here the CDR3 DNA reads TGTGCCAGCAGCCGACGACTAGCGGGGGGCCTACACTACAATGAGCAGTTCTTC. Translation gives CASSRRLAGGLHYNEQFF.

The rearrangement links TRBV7-2 to TRBJ1-2; 8 bases map to TRBD1. The junction had 5 bases not matched to a gene; V was cut back by 1 base and J by 1 base. This CDR3 has 16 residues. CDR1 and CDR2 (germline): SGHTA, FQGNSA. The CDR3 sequence: CASSLGTGTFNYGYTF. DNA for the CDR3: TGTGCCAGCAGCTTAGGGACAGGGACCTTTAACTATGGCTACACCTTC.

For the CDR3, the DNA is TGTGCCAGCAGTGAAATAGGGGTGAGGTACGAGCAGTACTTC. It codes for CASSEIGVRYEQYF. The chain carries TRBV2 and TRBJ2-7; possibly TRBD1 for D (5 bases). CDR1 and CDR2 (germline): SNHLY, FYNNEI. There are 14 residues in the CDR3. Trimming took 2 bases from V and 4 from J, leaving 12 bases between them.

The V gene is TRBV2, the J gene TRBJ2-2; weak D call: TRBD1 (6 bases). This CDR3 comprises 14 residues. Trimming pared 7 bases from V and 5 bases from J, leaving 14 bases between. CDR1 is SNHLY, CDR2 FYNNEI, per germline. The CDR3 DNA sequence: TGTGCCAGCACGGAGGACAGATTTACCGGGGAGCTGTTTTTT. The encoded protein is CASTEDRFTGELFF. The whole variable domain, remainder taken from reference TRBV2 and TRBJ2-2, is EPEVTQTPSHQVTQMGQEVILRCVPISNHLYFYWYRQILGQKVEFLVSFYNNEISEKSEIFDDQFSVERPDGSNFTLKIRSTKLEDSAMYFCASTEDRFTGELFFGEGSRLTVL.